This entry concerns a single TCR beta chain. Antigen: not known. Primers included in the PCR were 60 Vbeta and 13 Jbeta primers. Generated by immunoSEQ multiplex PCR, the TCRdb table keeps only in-frame clones and is missing some. With tens of thousands of clones in the sample, the ten largest clones hold 3.5% to 5%. The sample comes from a study of cytomegalovirus exposure and HLA in healthy donors. Across the study: Samples from HLA-typed donors yielded around 85 million unique TCRs in an early data release. Findings of the study overall: TCR beta V segments were, for the most part, productive about 87% or about 30% of the time in an earlier analysis. Immune exposure information available was restricted to CMV serostatus. Researchers reported from a later analysis that most CMV-associated TCR beta chains appeared HLA-restricted.

Source material: PBMCs. This receptor was taken from a middle-aged woman in good health and CMV-seropositive.

The CDR3 nucleotides read TGTGCCAGTAGTATCCGGGAGAGGAGCAATGAGCAGTTCTTC. Its protein is CASSIRERSNEQFF. This chain uses TRBV19 with TRBJ2-1; D perhaps matches TRBD2 (6 bases). Trimming shortened V by 3 bases and J by 6 bases, and 12 bases separated the two germline ends. The CDR3 totals 14 residues. Germline V gene lookup returns CDR1 LNHDA and CDR2 SQIVND (reference sequence).